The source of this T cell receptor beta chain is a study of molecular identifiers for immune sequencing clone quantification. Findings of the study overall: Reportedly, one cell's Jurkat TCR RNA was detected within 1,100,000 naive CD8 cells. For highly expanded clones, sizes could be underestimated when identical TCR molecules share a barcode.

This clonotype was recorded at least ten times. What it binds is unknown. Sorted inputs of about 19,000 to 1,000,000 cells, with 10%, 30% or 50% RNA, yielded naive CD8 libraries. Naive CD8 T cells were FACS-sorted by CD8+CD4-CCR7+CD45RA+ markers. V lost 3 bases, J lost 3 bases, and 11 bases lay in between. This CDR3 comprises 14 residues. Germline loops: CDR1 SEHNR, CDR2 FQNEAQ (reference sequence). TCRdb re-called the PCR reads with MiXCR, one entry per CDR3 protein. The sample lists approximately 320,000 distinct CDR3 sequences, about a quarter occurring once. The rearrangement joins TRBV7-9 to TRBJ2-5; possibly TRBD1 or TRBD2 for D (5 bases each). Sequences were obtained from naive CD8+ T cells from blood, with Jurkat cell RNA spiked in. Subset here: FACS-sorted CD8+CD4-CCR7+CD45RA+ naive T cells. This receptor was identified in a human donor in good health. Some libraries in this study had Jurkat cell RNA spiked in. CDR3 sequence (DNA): TGTGCCAGCAGCTTCGGGGCAGGAGAAGAGACCCAGTACTTC. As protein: CASSFGAGEETQYF.